At least ten counts were recorded for the clone carrying this T cell receptor (beta chain). TCRdb used MiXCR to reprocess the 5' RACE reads, holding one entry per CDR3 protein. The table has over 60,000 distinct CDR3 sequences, 4.5% to 5.5% seen once. The data were taken from a study of neurological immune-mediated disorders. This CDR3 contains 17 residues. Unmatched junction bases numbered 12, after V lost 3 bases and J lost 6 bases. The V gene's germline CDR1 is LGHDT and CDR2 YNNKEL (reference sequence). Sequencing input: PBMCs. This clonotype originated in a woman in her forties or fifties with multiple sclerosis. This rearrangement joins TRBV3-1 to TRBJ2-2, with 8 bases matching TRBD1. CDR3 protein: CASSQAGQGVRAGELFF. CDR3 sequence (DNA): TGTGCCAGCAGCCAGGCTGGACAGGGCGTAAGGGCCGGGGAGCTGTTTTTT.